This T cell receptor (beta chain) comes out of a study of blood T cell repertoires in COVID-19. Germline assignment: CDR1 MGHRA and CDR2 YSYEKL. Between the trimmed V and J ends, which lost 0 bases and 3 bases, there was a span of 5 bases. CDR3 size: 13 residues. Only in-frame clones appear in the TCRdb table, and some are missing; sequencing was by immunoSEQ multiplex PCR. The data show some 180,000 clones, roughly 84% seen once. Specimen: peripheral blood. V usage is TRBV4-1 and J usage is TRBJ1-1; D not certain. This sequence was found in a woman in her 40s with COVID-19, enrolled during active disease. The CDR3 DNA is TGCGCCAGCAGCCAAGAGGAGCACACTGAAGCTTTCTTT. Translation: CASSQEEHTEAFF.